These 25 T cell receptor beta chains were all obtained from the same sample, sequenced in a study of vaccination and CD4 T cells after COVID-19. Their antigens remain unidentified. The Oncomine TCR Beta short-read assay sequenced DNA from cultured CD4+ T cells. Via MiXCR, TCRdb re-called the PCR reads, giving one row per CDR3 protein. Of some 21,000 distinct CDR3 sequences in the sample, 38% were seen once. Documented treatment: roughly ten-day PBMC culture with coronavirus spike peptide pools or control peptides (ViraFEST assay). Input material: cultured CD4+ T cells from blood. These receptors were taken from a human donor with COVID-19.

This sequence joins TRBV19 and TRBJ1-2, with TRBD1 matching over 8 bases. V shed 6 bases, J shed 4 bases, and the junction held 7 bases outside the gene matches. Germline CDR1 and CDR2: LNHDA and SQIVND (reference sequence). The CDR3 consists of 14 residues. The CDR3 DNA reads as TGTGCCAGTAGAGGACAGGGCACATCCTATGGCTACACCTTC. Protein product: CASRGQGTSYGYTF.

Only one count was recorded for this clonotype. The chain combines TRBV2 with TRBJ1-1; D unresolved. The CDR3 is 14 amino acids. V was trimmed by 5 bases and J by 6 bases, leaving 16 bases between them. Germline V gene data show CDR1 as SNHLY and CDR2 as FYNNEI. The CDR3: CASSSQANFAEAFF. CDR3 coding DNA: TGTGCCAGCAGTTCTCAGGCTAACTTCGCTGAAGCTTTCTTT.

The V call is TRBV6-5, the J call TRBJ1-2, with 9 bases aligning to TRBD1. This CDR3 region has 17 residues. Germline V CDR1 and CDR2: MNHEY, SVGAGI. V shed 4 bases, J shed 4 bases, and the junction held 13 bases outside the gene matches. The CDR3 coding sequence is TGTGCCAGCAGTTTGCTAACAGGGGGCCGTATGGGCTATGGCTACACCTTC. Protein product: CASSLLTGGRMGYGYTF.

The chain links TRBV12-3 or TRBV12-4 to TRBJ1-2; D perhaps matches TRBD1 (5 bases). Trimming cost V 0 bases and J 3 bases, with 8 bases left between them. This CDR3 has 14 amino acids. CDR3 residues: CASSLALGDYGYTF. The CDR3 DNA is TGTGCCAGCAGTTTAGCTCTGGGGGACTATGGCTACACCTTC.

In its sample, this clonotype was seen a few times. The chain is built from TRBV20-1 and TRBJ2-5; 8 nucleotides align to TRBD1. V lost 7 bases, J lost 6 bases, and 4 bases stayed unmatched. Looked up from germline, CDR1 is DFQATT and CDR2 is SNEGSKA (reference sequence). The CDR3 is made up of 11 amino acids. The CDR3 spells CSGYRGKTQYF. CDR3 DNA: TGCAGTGGCTACAGGGGGAAGACCCAGTACTTC.

This clonotype was seen a handful of times. This chain links TRBV6-2 or TRBV6-3 with TRBJ2-5; D could derive from TRBD1 or TRBD2 (5 bases each). Trimming pared 2 bases from V and 7 bases from J, leaving 14 bases between. This CDR3 is 14 amino acids long. Germline V gene data show CDR1 as MNHEY and CDR2 as SVGEGT. The CDR3: CASSYTDFQGTQYF. CDR3 sequence (DNA): TGTGCCAGCAGTTACACGGACTTCCAGGGGACCCAGTACTTC.

The gene calls are TRBV10-1 and TRBJ2-4; 9 bases match TRBD1. CDR1 WNHNN and CDR2 SYGVQD come from the germline V gene (reference sequence). CDR3 length: 17 residues. The trim removed 10 bases at V and 1 base at J, leaving 14 bases unmatched. CDR3 bases: TGCGCCACCAGGGACAGGGAGTTTGTTTGGGCCAAAAACATTCAGTACTTC. It encodes CATRDREFVWAKNIQYF.

This clonotype was picked up a small number of times. V usage is TRBV7-2 and J usage is TRBJ2-4; D is uncertain. The CDR3 spans 16 residues. V lost 0 bases, J lost 2 bases, and 11 bases lay in between. Germline assignment: CDR1 SGHTA and CDR2 FQGNSA. CDR3 sequence (DNA): TGTGCCAGCAGCTTAGCAAATTGGCCTACCAAAAACATTCAGTACTTC. Translating gives CASSLANWPTKNIQYF.

J is TRBJ1-6 and V is TRBV20-1; D may be TRBD1 (6 bases). Germline V gene lookup returns CDR1 DFQATT and CDR2 SNEGSKA (reference sequence). The CDR3 contains 15 residues. The V and J ends lost 6 bases and 4 bases respectively, with 16 bases between them. Here the CDR3 DNA reads TGCAGTGCCCAGGACAGAGGGAGATATAATTCACCCCTCCACTTT. Its translation is CSAQDRGRYNSPLHF.

This clonotype was detected only a few times. The chain carries TRBV7-2 and TRBJ1-6, with TRBD1 as a possible D gene (5 bases). CDR1 and CDR2 (germline): SGHTA, FQGNSA. Trimming pared 3 bases from V and 7 bases from J, leaving 10 bases between. This CDR3 has 14 amino acids. In nucleotides, the CDR3 is TGTGCCAGCAGCTTCCCGGGGGAGAATTCACCCCTCCACTTT. Its protein product is CASSFPGENSPLHF.

V is TRBV28 and J is TRBJ1-5; D is unresolved. The germline V gene encodes CDR1 MDHEN and CDR2 SYDVKM. This CDR3 region has 15 residues. V was shortened by 6 bases and J by 7 bases, with 19 bases between the two germline ends. CDR3 in DNA: TGTGCCAGCAGCCGACCGGGCGTGGGTAAGCAGCCCCAGCATTTT. Translation: CASSRPGVGKQPQHF.

The chain uses TRBV7-3 and TRBJ2-2, with 7 bases identical to TRBD2. Germline CDR1 is SGHTA and CDR2 is FQGTGA. Trimming took 5 bases from V and 2 from J; bases not matched to a gene: 5. There are 15 residues in the CDR3. The CDR3 sequence is CASSPSGLNTGELFF. The CDR3 DNA reads TGTGCCAGCAGCCCGTCGGGACTAAACACCGGGGAGCTGTTTTTT.

This clonotype was detected only a few times. The chain is built from TRBV30 and TRBJ1-5; 8 positions agree with TRBD1. This CDR3 contains 13 residues. The V and J ends lost 5 bases and 2 bases, in that order; junction bases with no gene match: 2. Germline-derived CDR1 and CDR2 are GTSNPN and SVGIG (reference sequence). This CDR3 reads CAWGQGGNQPQHF. The CDR3 DNA sequence: TGTGCCTGGGGACAGGGAGGCAATCAGCCCCAGCATTTT.

The chain employs TRBV6-5 and TRBJ2-7; D is unclear. The germline V gene encodes CDR1 MNHEY and CDR2 SVGAGI. The CDR3 is 13 residues long. Between the trimmed V and J ends, which lost 2 bases and 1 base, there was a span of 6 bases. CDR3 coding DNA: TGTGCCAGCAGTTACCGCTTATCCTACGAGCAGTACTTC. Its translation: CASSYRLSYEQYF.

This clonotype is large by share. The rearrangement joins TRBV7-2 to TRBJ1-3; D remains ambiguous. Germline lookup yields CDR1 SGHTA and CDR2 FQGNSA. The CDR3 is made up of 16 amino acids. The V and J ends lost 2 bases and 1 base respectively, with 12 bases between them. The CDR3: CASSLFSWGSGNTIYF. The CDR3 DNA reads as TGTGCCAGCAGCTTATTCTCTTGGGGATCTGGAAACACCATATATTTT. Drawing the rest from reference TRBV7-2 and TRBJ1-3, the complete variable domain is GAGVSQSPSNKVTEKGKDVELRCDPISGHTALYWYRQSLGQGLEFLIYFQGNSAPDKSGLPSDRFSAERTGGSVSTLTIQRTQQEDSAVYLCASSLFSWGSGNTIYFGEGSWLTVV.

The chain combines TRBV12-5 with TRBJ2-3; D unclear. V lost 0 bases and J lost 6, with 1 base in between. Germline CDR1 and CDR2: LGHNT and FRNRAP. CDR3 length: 11 residues. Written as DNA, the CDR3 is TGTGCTAGTGGTTTGGTGGATACGCAGTATTTT. Amino acid sequence: CASGLVDTQYF.

Only a few counts were recorded for this clonotype. The chain joins TRBV6-5 to TRBJ2-3; D remains ambiguous. Trimming removed 0 bases at V and 10 bases at J, with 23 bases between. In germline, CDR1 is MNHEY, CDR2 SVGAGI. The CDR3 is 17 residues long. The CDR3 nucleotides are TGTGCCAGCAGTTACTCGGGAAGGGTAGGAGAAAAGAACCCGCAGTATTTT. This codes for CASSYSGRVGEKNPQYF.

With regard to this clonotype: A read error may produce the germline difference seen at one junction end. The chain uses TRBV6-2 or TRBV6-3 and TRBJ1-1; D uncertain. The germline CDR1 and CDR2 sequences are MNHEY and SVGEGT. The CDR3 runs to 15 residues. CDR3 sequence (DNA): TGTGCCAACAGTTACTCCGGGAGGATGAACACTGAAGCTTTCTTT. Translation gives CANSYSGRMNTEAFF.

The chain employs TRBV6-1 and TRBJ1-6, with TRBD1 as a possible D gene (5 bases). The germline gives CDR1 MNHNS, CDR2 SASEGT. The CDR3 totals 14 residues. V lost 6 bases to trimming and J lost 1 base, with 7 bases between them. The CDR3 DNA sequence: TGTGCCAGCAGGCGGACATCCTATAATTCACCCCTCCACTTT. Its protein product is CASRRTSYNSPLHF.

This clonotype turned up a few times. The V call is TRBV5-1, the J call TRBJ2-5; possibly TRBD2 for D (5 bases). Germline V gene lookup returns CDR1 SGHRS and CDR2 YFSETQ. V dropped 4 bases and J dropped 11 bases, with 18 bases sitting between them. The CDR3 totals 13 residues. The CDR3 nucleotides read TGCGCCAGCAGCGAATACATCACCGGGATTCAGTACTTC. This gives the protein CASSEYITGIQYF.

The chain carries TRBV4-2 and TRBJ1-1; TRBD1 is a possible D gene (6 bases). Trimming took 0 bases from V and 1 from J, leaving 21 bases between them. The length of the CDR3 is 19 residues. Germline V lookup: CDR1 LGHNA, CDR2 YNFKEQ. CDR3 protein: CASSQDLNFGGPSNTEAFF. For the CDR3, the DNA is TGTGCCAGCAGCCAAGACCTAAATTTCGGGGGGCCTTCGAACACTGAAGCTTTCTTT.

The chain employs TRBV12-2 and TRBJ2-7; the table's D call, TRBD2, has no DNA check behind it. TRBV12-2 is noted as a pseudogene. The CDR3 contains 22 residues. CDR3 bases: TGTGCAAGTCGCTTAGTACGCCCCATGAGACTAGCGGGGGCGGCTTTTTCCTACGAGCAGTACTTC. Translation: CASRLVRPMRLAGAAFSYEQYF.

V usage is TRBV20-1 and J usage is TRBJ2-1; D is perhaps TRBD1 or TRBD2 (6 bases each). V was cut by 1 base and J by 9 bases, with 16 bases left in between. Germline V CDR1 and CDR2: DFQATT, SNEGSKA (reference sequence). The CDR3 sequence is 14 residues long. The CDR3 coding sequence is TGCAGTGCTAGAGTGAGGCCGGGGGCCGGTGAGCAGTTCTTC. It yields the protein CSARVRPGAGEQFF.

The chain uses TRBV6-1 and TRBJ1-5, with D possibly matching TRBD1 (6 bases). Germline values: CDR1 MNHNS, CDR2 SASEGT. The CDR3 length is 15 residues. V gave up 6 bases and J gave up 5 bases, with 17 bases separating them. As DNA, the CDR3 is TGTGCCAGCAGATCCACAGGGTTCTGGGATCAGCCCCAGCATTTT. It yields the protein CASRSTGFWDQPQHF.

In its sample, this clonotype was seen a few times. V usage is TRBV28 and J usage is TRBJ1-5, with D hard to call. CDR1 is MDHEN and CDR2 is SYDVKM in the germline V gene. There are 13 residues in the CDR3. V lost 3 bases and J 4 bases, leaving 7 bases between the germline ends. The CDR3: CASSLWGNQPQHF. CDR3 sequence (DNA): TGTGCCAGCAGTTTGTGGGGAAATCAGCCCCAGCATTTT.